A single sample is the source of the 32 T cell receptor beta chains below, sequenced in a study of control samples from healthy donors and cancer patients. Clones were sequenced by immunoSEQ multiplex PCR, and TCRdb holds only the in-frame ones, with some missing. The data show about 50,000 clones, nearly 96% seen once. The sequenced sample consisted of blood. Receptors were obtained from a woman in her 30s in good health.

CDR3 in DNA: TGTGCCAGCTCACCACCGGTAGAAGAGACCCAGTACTTC. Its protein is CASSPPVEETQYF. The chain uses TRBV18 and TRBJ2-5; D not certain. Trimming took 0 bases from V and 3 from J, leaving 5 bases between them. Germline values: CDR1 KGHSH, CDR2 LQKENI. The CDR3 covers 13 residues.

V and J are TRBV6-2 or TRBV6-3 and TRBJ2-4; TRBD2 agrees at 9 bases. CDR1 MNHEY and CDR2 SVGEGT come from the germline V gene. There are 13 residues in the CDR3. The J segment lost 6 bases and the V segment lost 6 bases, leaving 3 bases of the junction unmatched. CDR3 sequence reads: CASSPGLANIQYF. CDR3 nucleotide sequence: TGTGCCAGCAGCCCGGGACTAGCAAACATTCAGTACTTC.

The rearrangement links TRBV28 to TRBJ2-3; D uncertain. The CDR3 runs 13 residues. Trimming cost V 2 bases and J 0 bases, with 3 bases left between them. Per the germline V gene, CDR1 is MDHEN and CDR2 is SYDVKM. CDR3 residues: CASSLVSTDTQYF. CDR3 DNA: TGTGCCAGCAGTTTAGTTAGCACAGATACGCAGTATTTT.

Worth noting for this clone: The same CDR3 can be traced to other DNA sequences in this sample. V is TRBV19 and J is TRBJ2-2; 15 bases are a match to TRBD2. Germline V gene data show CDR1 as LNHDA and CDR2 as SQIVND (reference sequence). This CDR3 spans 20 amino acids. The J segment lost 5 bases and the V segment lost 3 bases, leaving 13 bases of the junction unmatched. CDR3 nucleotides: TGTGCCAGTAGTATCGGCGCGGGACTAGCGGGAGGAACGGGGACCGGGGAGCTGTTTTTT. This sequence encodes CASSIGAGLAGGTGTGELFF.

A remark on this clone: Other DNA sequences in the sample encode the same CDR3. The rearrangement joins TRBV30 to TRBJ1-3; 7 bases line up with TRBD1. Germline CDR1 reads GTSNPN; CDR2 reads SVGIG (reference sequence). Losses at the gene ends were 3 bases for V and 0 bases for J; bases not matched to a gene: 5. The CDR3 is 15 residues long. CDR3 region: CAWSRDSGSGNTIYF. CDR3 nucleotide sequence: TGTGCCTGGAGCCGGGACAGCGGCTCTGGAAACACCATATATTTT.

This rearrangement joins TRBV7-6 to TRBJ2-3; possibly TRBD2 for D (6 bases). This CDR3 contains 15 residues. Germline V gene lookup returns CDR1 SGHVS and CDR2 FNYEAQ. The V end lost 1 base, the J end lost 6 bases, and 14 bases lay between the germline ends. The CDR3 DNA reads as TGTGCCAGCAGCTTAGGGTCTAGCGCCCTGGATACGCAGTATTTT. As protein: CASSLGSSALDTQYF.

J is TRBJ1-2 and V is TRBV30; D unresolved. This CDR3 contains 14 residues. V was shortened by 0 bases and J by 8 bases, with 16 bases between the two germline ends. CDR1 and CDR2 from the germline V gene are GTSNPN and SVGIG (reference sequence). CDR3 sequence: CAWSVGIGSEGYTF. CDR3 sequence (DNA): TGTGCCTGGAGTGTAGGTATCGGGTCTGAAGGCTACACCTTC. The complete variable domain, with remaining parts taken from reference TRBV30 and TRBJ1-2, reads SQTIHQWPATLVQPVGSPLSLECTVEGTSNPNLYWYRQAAGRGLQLLFYSVGIGQISSEVPQNLSASRPQDRQFILSSKKLLLSDSGFYLCAWSVGIGSEGYTFGSGTRLTVV.

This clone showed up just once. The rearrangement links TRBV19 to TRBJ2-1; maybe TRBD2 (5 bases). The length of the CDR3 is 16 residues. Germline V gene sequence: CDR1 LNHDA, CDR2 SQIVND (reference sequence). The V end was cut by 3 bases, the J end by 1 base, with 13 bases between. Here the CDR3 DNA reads TGTGCCAGTAGTATTGGAGGCGGGTCTTCCTACAATGAGCAGTTCTTC. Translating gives CASSIGGGSSYNEQFF.

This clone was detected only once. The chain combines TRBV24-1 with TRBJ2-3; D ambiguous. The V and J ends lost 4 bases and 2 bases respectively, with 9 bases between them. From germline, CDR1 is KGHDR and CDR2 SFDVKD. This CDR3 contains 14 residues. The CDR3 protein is CATSDSPNTDTQYF. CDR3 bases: TGTGCCACCAGTGACTCCCCGAACACAGATACGCAGTATTTT.

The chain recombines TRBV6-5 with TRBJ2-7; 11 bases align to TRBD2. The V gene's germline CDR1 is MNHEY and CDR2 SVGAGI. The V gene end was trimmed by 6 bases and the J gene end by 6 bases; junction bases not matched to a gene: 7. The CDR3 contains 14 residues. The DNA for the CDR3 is TGTGCCAGCAGCTCACTAGCGGGAGTTGCCGAGCAGTACTTC. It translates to CASSSLAGVAEQYF.

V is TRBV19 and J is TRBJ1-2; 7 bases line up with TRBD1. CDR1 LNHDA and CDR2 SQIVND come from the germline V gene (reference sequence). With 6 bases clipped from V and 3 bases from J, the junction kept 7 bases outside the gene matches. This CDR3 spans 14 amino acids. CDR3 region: CASRRQGRDYGYTF. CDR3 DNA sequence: TGTGCCAGTAGGCGACAGGGAAGAGACTATGGCTACACCTTC.

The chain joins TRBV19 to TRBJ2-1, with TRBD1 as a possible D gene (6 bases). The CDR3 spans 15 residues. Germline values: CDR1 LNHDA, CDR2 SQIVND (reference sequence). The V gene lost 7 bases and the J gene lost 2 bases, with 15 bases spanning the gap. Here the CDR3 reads CASTLGAGAYNEQFF. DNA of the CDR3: TGTGCCAGTACCCTGGGGGCAGGGGCCTACAATGAGCAGTTCTTC. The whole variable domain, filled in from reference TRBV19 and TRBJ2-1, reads DGGITQSPKYLFRKEGQNVTLSCEQNLNHDAMYWYRQDPGQGLRLIYYSQIVNDFQKGDIAEGYSVSREKKESFPLTVTSAQKNPTAFYLCASTLGAGAYNEQFFGPGTRLTVL.

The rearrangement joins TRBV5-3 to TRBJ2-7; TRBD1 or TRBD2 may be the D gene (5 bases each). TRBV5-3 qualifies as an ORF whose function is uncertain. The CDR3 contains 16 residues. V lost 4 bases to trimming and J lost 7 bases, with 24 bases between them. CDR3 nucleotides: TGTGCCAGAAGCCGACCCGGGGCAGGTGACACTAAAGAGCAGTACTTC. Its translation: CARSRPGAGDTKEQYF.

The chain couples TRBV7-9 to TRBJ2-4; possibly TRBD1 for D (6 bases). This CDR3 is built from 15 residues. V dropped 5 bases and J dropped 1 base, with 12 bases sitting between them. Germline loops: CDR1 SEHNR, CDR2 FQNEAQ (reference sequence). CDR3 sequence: CASSQDRSAKNIQYF. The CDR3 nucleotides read TGTGCCAGCAGCCAAGACAGGTCGGCCAAAAACATTCAGTACTTC.

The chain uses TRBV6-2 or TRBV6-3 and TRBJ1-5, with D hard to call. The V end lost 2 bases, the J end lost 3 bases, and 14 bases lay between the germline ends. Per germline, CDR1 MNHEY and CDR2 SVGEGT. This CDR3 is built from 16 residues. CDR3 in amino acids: CASSYELAILNQPQHF. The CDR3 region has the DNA TGTGCCAGCAGTTACGAGCTAGCCATCCTCAATCAGCCCCAGCATTTT.

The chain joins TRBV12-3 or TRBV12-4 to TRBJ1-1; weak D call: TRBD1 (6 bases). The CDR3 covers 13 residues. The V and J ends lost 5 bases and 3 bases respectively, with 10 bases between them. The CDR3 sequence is CASSPTGHTEAFF. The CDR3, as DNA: TGTGCCAGCAGTCCTACAGGGCACACTGAAGCTTTCTTT.

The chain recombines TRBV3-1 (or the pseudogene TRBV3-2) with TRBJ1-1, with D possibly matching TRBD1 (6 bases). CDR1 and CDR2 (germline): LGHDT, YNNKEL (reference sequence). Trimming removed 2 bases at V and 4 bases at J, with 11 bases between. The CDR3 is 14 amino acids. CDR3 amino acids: CASSQLGGSTEAFF. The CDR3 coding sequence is TGTGCCAGCAGCCAATTAGGGGGAAGCACTGAAGCTTTCTTT.

CDR3 bases: TGTGCCAGCAGTTTTGGGCCAGGGTCCTACGAGCAGTACTTC. It specifies CASSFGPGSYEQYF. The chain joins TRBV28 to TRBJ2-7; the D gene is possibly TRBD1 (5 bases). Trimming left V 3 bases short and J 1 base short, with 10 bases between. This CDR3 comprises 14 residues. Germline V CDR1 and CDR2: MDHEN, SYDVKM.

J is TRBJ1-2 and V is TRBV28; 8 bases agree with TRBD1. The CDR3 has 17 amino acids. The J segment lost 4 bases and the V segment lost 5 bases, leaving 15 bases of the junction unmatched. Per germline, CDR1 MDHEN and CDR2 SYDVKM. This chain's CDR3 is CASSTGQGYGSGYGYTF. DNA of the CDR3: TGTGCCAGCAGTACCGGACAGGGATACGGTTCGGGCTATGGCTACACCTTC.

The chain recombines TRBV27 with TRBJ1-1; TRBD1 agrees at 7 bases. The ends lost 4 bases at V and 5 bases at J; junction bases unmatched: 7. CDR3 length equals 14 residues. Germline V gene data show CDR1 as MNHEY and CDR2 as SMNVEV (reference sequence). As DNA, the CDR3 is TGTGCCAGCAGTTGGACAGGACGGGGAACTGAAGCTTTCTTT. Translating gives CASSWTGRGTEAFF.

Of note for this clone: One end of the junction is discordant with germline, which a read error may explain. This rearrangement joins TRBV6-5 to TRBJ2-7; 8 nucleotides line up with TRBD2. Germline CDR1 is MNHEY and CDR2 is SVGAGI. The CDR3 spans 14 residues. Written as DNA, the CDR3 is TGTGTCAGCGGCCCTAGCGGGCGAACCTACGAGCAGTACTTC. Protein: CVSGPSGRTYEQYF.

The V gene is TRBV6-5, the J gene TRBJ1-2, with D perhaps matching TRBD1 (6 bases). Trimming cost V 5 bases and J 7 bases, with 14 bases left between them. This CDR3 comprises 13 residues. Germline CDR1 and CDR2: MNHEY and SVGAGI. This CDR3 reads CASSTTGLAGYTF. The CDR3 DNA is TGTGCCAGCAGTACCACAGGGTTGGCTGGCTACACCTTC.

CDR3 coding DNA: TGTGCCAGCAGTCAAAAGCGGGGTGCCTCCTACAATGAGCAGTTCTTC. This gives the protein CASSQKRGASYNEQFF. V usage is TRBV6-2 or TRBV6-3 and J usage is TRBJ2-1; 7 bases line up with TRBD2. Germline V gives CDR1 MNHEY, CDR2 SVGEGT. J gave up 0 bases and V 5 bases, and 7 bases lay outside the gene matches. This CDR3 comprises 16 residues.

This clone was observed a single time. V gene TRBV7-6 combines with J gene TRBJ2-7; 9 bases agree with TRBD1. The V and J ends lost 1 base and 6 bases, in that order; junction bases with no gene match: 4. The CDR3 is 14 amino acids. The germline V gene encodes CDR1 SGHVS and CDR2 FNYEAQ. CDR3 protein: CASSLGGQGSEQYF. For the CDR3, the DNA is TGTGCCAGCAGCTTAGGCGGACAGGGGTCCGAGCAGTACTTC.

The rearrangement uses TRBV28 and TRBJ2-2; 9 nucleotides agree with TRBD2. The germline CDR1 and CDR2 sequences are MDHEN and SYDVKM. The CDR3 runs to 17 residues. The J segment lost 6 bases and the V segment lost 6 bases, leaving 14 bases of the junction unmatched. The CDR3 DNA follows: TGTGCCAGCAGGAAACTAGCGGGTGACCTAGGATCCGGGGAGCTGTTTTTT. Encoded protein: CASRKLAGDLGSGELFF.

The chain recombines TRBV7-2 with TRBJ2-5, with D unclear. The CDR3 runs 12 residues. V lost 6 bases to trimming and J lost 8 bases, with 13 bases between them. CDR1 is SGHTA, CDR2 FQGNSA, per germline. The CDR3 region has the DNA TGTGCCAGCAGTCTTAGGGATGGCACCCAGTACTTC. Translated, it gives CASSLRDGTQYF.

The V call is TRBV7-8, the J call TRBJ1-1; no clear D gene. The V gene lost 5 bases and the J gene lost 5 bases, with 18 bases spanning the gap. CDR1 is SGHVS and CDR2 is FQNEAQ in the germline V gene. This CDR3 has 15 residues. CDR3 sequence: CASSHTFGDETEAFF. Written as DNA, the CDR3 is TGTGCCAGCAGCCACACTTTCGGGGATGAGACTGAAGCTTTCTTT.

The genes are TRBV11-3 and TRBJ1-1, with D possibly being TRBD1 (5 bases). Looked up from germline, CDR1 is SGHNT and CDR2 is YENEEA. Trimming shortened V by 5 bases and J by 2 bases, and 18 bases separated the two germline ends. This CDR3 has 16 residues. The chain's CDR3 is CASSQGSSRANTEAFF. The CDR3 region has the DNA TGTGCCAGCAGCCAGGGCTCAAGCCGGGCTAACACTGAAGCTTTCTTT.

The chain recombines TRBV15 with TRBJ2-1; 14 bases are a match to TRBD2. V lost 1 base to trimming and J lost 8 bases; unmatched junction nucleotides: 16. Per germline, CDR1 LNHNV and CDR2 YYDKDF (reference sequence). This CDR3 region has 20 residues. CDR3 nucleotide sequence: TGTGCCACCAGCAGAGCCTCCTGGGGGACTAGCGGGAGTCTTAGTGATGAGCAGTTCTTC. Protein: CATSRASWGTSGSLSDEQFF.

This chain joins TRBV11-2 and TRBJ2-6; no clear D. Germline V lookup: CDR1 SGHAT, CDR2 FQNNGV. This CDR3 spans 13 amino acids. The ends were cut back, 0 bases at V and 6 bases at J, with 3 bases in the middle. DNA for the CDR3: TGTGCCAGCAGCTTAGAGGCGGCCAACGTCCTGACTTTC. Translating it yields CASSLEAANVLTF.

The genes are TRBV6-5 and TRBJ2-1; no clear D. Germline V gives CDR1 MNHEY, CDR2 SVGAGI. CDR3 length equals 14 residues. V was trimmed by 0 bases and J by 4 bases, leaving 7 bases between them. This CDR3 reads CASSYSTTYNEQFF. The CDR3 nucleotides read TGTGCCAGCAGTTACTCGACCACTTACAATGAGCAGTTCTTC.

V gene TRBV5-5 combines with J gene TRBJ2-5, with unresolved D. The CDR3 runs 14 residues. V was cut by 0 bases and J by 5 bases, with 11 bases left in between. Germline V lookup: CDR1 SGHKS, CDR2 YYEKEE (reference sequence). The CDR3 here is CASSLGPVWETQYF. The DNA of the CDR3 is TGTGCCAGCAGCTTGGGGCCTGTATGGGAGACCCAGTACTTC.